Listed below are T cell receptor beta chains from one sample, sequenced in a study of T cell responses to AZD1222 COVID-19 vaccine. The method was immunoSEQ multiplex PCR; TCRdb's version includes in-frame clones alone and lacks a portion of them. The sample has 55,000 to 70,000 clones, approximately 80% seen once; the top ten hold 9% to 14%. The sequences come from peripheral blood, collected on day 0 of AZD1222 vaccination. These receptors all come from an adult in good health. Both conserved end residues are trimmed from each CDR3. The order of the fields is V gene, J gene, CDR3 protein.

V gene: TRBV10-3
J gene: TRBJ1-5
CDR3 protein: AISSGSGTDTMPQH

V gene: TRBV27
J gene: TRBJ1-1
CDR3 protein: ASSLSPGGNTEAF

V gene: TRBV27
J gene: TRBJ2-1
CDR3 protein: ATQVQFVQGSILNEQF

V gene: TRBV2
J gene: TRBJ2-3
CDR3 protein: ASSEANRLPTNTDTQY

V gene: TRBV9
J gene: TRBJ1-2
CDR3 protein: ASSHTGYGYT

V gene: TRBV10-3
J gene: TRBJ1-1
CDR3 protein: ATRGGLFTEAF

V gene: TRBV6-5
J gene: TRBJ1-2
CDR3 protein: ASSYSSTRGYGYT

V gene: TRBV3-1/TRBV3-2
J gene: TRBJ1-1
CDR3 protein: ASSQEHRGFEAF

V gene: TRBV6-5
J gene: TRBJ1-3
CDR3 protein: ASTPGGGNTIY

V gene: TRBV7-9
J gene: TRBJ1-1
CDR3 protein: ASSPLMNTEAF

V gene: TRBV7-3
J gene: TRBJ2-1
CDR3 protein: ASSLSGGLNEQF

V gene: TRBV7-2
J gene: TRBJ2-3
CDR3 protein: ASSPNGVGPATDTQY

V gene: TRBV6-2/TRBV6-3
J gene: TRBJ1-2
CDR3 protein: ASSSDRGASYYGYT

V gene: TRBV24-1
J gene: TRBJ2-1
CDR3 protein: ATSDPGSYNEQF

V gene: TRBV4-3
J gene: TRBJ2-5
CDR3 protein: ASSQDYGRQETQY

V gene: TRBV29-1
J gene: TRBJ2-5
CDR3 protein: SVRTSGGAQY

V gene: TRBV5-1
J gene: TRBJ1-6
CDR3 protein: ASSIGQGNSPLH

V gene: TRBV30
J gene: TRBJ1-2
CDR3 protein: AWSKDGQYGYT

V gene: TRBV6-4
J gene: TRBJ1-4
CDR3 protein: ASSDNQGGKLF

V gene: TRBV14
J gene: TRBJ1-6
CDR3 protein: ASSQPVYNSPLH

V gene: TRBV6-5
J gene: TRBJ1-4
CDR3 protein: ASSRPMYEKLF

V gene: TRBV5-5
J gene: TRBJ1-3
CDR3 protein: ASSLIPGQGVNTIY

V gene: TRBV19
J gene: TRBJ1-1
CDR3 protein: ASTVSGEGTEAF

V gene: TRBV19
J gene: TRBJ2-7
CDR3 protein: ASSIFEGTDEQY

V gene: TRBV5-5
J gene: TRBJ2-3
CDR3 protein: ASSGGGRTDTQY

V gene: TRBV7-9
J gene: TRBJ1-4
CDR3 protein: ASSPRATTNEKLF

V gene: TRBV5-4
J gene: TRBJ2-7
CDR3 protein: ASSLDQERSSYEQY

V gene: TRBV29-1
J gene: TRBJ1-4
CDR3 protein: SVRDRRDEKLF

V gene: TRBV11-2
J gene: TRBJ2-1
CDR3 protein: ASSSYRGLRVEQF

V gene: TRBV3-1/TRBV3-2
J gene: TRBJ2-5
CDR3 protein: ASSHASGGAGSQY

V gene: TRBV3-1/TRBV3-2
J gene: TRBJ1-3
CDR3 protein: ASSVRGGGNTIY

V gene: TRBV20-1
J gene: TRBJ1-4
CDR3 protein: SASPRGGAQNEKLF

V gene: TRBV30
J gene: TRBJ2-7
CDR3 protein: AWSDSSYEQY

V gene: TRBV19
J gene: TRBJ2-1
CDR3 protein: ASSRQGSYNEQF

V gene: TRBV5-1
J gene: TRBJ1-4
CDR3 protein: ASSLNPSGANEKLF

V gene: TRBV20-1
J gene: TRBJ1-1
CDR3 protein: SAKGDSEAF

V gene: TRBV3-1/TRBV3-2
J gene: TRBJ1-1
CDR3 protein: ASSTRPGGYTEAF